What follows is one TCR beta chain and its context. Enrolment of Seattle patients took place during active infection, and they were followed longitudinally. Sequencing used immunoSEQ multiplex PCR; TCRdb keeps in-frame clones, though not all of them. The sample has about 350,000 clones; about 92% are singletons. These data originate in a study of blood T cell repertoires in COVID-19. Whole-study context: Sites in the United States, Italy and Spain provided acute and convalescent COVID-19 samples. PBMCs, B-cell-depleted T cells, or T cells provided the cDNA or gDNA that made up the material.

The CDR3 covers 16 residues. From germline, CDR1 is MNHEY and CDR2 SVGAGI. The V gene end was trimmed by 0 bases and the J gene end by 1 base; junction bases not matched to a gene: 3. This TCR was sampled from a woman aged 60 to 75 with COVID-19, enrolled during active disease. The rearrangement uses TRBV6-5 and TRBJ2-5, with 9 positions matching TRBD2. Sequenced: peripheral blood. In nucleotides, the CDR3 is TGTGCCAGCAGTTACTCCCTAGCGGGGTTCCAAGAGACCCAGTACTTC. Translating it yields CASSYSLAGFQETQYF.